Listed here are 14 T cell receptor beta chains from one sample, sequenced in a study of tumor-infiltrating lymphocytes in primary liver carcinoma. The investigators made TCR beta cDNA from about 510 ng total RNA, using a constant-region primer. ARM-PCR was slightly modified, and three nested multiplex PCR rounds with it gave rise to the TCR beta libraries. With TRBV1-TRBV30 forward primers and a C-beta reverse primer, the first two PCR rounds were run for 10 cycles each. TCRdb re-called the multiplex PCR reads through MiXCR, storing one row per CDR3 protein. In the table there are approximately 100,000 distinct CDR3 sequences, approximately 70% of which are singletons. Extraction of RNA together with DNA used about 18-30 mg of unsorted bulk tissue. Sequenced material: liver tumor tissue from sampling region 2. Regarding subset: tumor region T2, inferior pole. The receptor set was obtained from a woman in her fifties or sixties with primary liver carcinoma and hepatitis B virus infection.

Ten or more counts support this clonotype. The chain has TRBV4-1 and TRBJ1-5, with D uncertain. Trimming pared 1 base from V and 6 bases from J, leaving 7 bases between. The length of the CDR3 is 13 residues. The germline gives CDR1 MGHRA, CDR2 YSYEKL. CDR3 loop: CASSQGSGQPQHF. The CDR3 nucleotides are TGCGCCAGCAGCCAAGGGTCGGGTCAGCCCCAGCATTTT.

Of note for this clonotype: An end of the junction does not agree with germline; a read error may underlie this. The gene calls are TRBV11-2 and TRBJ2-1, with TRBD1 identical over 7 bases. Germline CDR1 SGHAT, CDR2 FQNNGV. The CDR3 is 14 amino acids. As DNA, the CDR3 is TGTGCCTGCAGCCCTGGGGACAGTTCCGATGAGCAATTCTTC. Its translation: CACSPGDSSDEQFF.

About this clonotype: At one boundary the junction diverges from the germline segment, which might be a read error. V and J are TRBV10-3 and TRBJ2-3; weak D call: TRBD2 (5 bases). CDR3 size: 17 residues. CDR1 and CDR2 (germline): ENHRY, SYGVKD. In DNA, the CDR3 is TGTGCCATAAGTGAGTCCTGCTTGCAAGCGGAACGAGATACGCAGTATTTT. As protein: CAISESCLQAERDTQYF.

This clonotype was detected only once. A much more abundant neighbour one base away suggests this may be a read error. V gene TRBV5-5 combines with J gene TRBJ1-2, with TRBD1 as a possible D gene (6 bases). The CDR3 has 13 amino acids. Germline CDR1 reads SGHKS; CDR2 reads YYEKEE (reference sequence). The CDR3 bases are TGTGTCAGCAGCCCGGACAGAGGCTATGGCTACACCTTC. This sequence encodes CVSSPDRGYGYTF. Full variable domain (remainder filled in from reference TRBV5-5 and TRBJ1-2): DAGVTQSPTHLIKTRGQQVTLRCSPISGHKSVSWYQQVLGQGPQFIFQYYEKEERGRGNFPDRFSARQFPNYSSELNVNALLLGDSALYLCVSSPDRGYGYTFGSGTRLTVV.

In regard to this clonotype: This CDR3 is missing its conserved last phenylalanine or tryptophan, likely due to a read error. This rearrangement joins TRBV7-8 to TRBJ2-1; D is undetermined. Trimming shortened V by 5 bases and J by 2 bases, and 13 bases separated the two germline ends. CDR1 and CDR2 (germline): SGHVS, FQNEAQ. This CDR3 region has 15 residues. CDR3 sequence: CASSPQPGTYNEQFL. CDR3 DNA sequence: TGTGCCAGCAGCCCCCAGCCGGGCACCTACAATGAGCAGTTCTTA.

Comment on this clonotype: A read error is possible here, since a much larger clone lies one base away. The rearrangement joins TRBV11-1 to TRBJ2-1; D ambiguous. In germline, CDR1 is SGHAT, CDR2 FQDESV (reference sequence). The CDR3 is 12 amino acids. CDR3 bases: TGTGCCAGCAACTTAGGACCCCATGAGCAGTTCTTC. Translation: CASNLGPHEQFF.

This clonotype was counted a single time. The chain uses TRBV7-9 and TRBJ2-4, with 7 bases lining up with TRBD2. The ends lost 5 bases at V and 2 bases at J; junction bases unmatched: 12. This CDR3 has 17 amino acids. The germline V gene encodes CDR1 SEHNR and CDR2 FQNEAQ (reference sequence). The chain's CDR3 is CASSPGRGKLSKNIQYF. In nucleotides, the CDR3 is TGTGCCAGCAGCCCCGGGCGGGGGAAGTTATCCAAAAACATTCAGTACTTC.

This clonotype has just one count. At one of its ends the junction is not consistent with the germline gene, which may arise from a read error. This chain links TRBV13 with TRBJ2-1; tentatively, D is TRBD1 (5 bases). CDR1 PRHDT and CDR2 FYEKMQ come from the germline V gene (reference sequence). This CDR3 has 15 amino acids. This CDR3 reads CASSLGVERGNGQFF. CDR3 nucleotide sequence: TGTGCCAGCAGTTTAGGGGTAGAAAGGGGAAATGGGCAGTTCTTC.

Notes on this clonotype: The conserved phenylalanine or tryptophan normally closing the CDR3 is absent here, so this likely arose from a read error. CDR3 bases: TGTGCCAGCAGTTACTCGACCGCCACTACAGATACGCAGTATTTG. Its protein product is CASSYSTATTDTQYL. The J gene is TRBJ2-3, the V gene TRBV6-5; D unresolved. This CDR3 region has 15 residues. The germline V gene encodes CDR1 MNHEY and CDR2 SVGAGI. V lost 0 bases and J 3 bases, leaving 10 bases between the germline ends.

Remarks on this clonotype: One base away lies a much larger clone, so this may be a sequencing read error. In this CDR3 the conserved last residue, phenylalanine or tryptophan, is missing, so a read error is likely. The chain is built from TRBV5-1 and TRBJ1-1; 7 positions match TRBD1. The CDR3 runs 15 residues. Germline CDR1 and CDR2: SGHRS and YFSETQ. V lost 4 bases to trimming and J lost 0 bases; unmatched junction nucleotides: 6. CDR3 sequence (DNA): TGCGCCAGCAGCACGGAGACAGGGCTGAACACTGAAGCTTTCTCT. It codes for CASSTETGLNTEAFS.

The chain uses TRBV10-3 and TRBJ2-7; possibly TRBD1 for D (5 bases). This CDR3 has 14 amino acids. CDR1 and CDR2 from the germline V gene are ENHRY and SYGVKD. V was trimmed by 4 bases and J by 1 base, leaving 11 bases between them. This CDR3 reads CAISGIGVSYEQYF. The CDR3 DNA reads TGTGCCATCAGTGGGATAGGGGTTTCCTACGAGCAGTACTTC.

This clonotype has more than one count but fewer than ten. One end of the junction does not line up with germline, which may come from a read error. The CDR3 DNA reads as TGTGCCAGTAGTCCCTGGACAGCCTCTGGAGACACCATATATTTT. Protein sequence: CASSPWTASGDTIYF. The chain uses TRBV19 and TRBJ1-3, with D perhaps TRBD1 (6 bases). The CDR3 length is 15 residues. Germline lookup yields CDR1 LNHDA and CDR2 SQIVND (reference sequence).

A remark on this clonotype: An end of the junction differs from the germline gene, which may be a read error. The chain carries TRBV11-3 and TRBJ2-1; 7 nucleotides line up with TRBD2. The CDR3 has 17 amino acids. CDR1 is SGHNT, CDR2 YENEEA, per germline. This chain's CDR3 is CASSLGRGELGVDEQLF. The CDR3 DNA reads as TGTGCCAGCAGCTTAGGCCGGGGGGAGTTGGGTGTCGATGAGCAGCTCTTC.

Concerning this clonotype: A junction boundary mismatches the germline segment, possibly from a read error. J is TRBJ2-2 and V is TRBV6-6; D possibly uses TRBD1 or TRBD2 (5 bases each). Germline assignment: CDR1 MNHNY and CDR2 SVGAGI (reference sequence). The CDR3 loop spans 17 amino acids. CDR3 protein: CASCYSPQTVNTGEFFF. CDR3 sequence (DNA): TGTGCCAGCTGTTACTCCCCCCAGACAGTTAACACCGGGGAGTTCTTTTTT.